A single sample is the source of the 14 T cell receptor beta chains below, sequenced in a study of Ad26.COV2.S vaccination and SARS-CoV-2 variants. Generated by immunoSEQ multiplex PCR, the TCRdb table keeps only in-frame clones and is missing some. The data show approximately 400,000 clones, with 80% to 90% seen just once and approximately 7.8% held by the top ten. The treatment is: around 19 received Ad26.COV2.S at low or high dose, single or two shots; 5 received placebo; per-sample allocation not given. Vaccine and placebo recipients were sampled on day 63 after the first injection. The sample in question was peripheral blood, obtained in a trial of Ad26.COV2.S vaccine versus placebo. The receptor set was obtained from a person between 18 and 65 years old who received the Ad26.COV2.S COVID-19 vaccine or a placebo.

J is TRBJ1-2 and V is TRBV6-1; 7 positions agree with TRBD1. V gave up 1 base and J gave up 4 bases; unmatched junction bases: 3. Germline V gene lookup returns CDR1 MNHNS and CDR2 SASEGT. The CDR3 length is 14 residues. CDR3: CASSEGGQLYGYTF. CDR3 sequence (DNA): TGTGCCAGCAGTGAAGGGGGACAGCTCTATGGCTACACCTTC.

The rearrangement links TRBV7-9 to TRBJ2-7; tentatively, D is TRBD1 or TRBD2 (6 bases each). This CDR3 is 12 amino acids long. Trimming shortened V by 5 bases and J by 3 bases, and 8 bases separated the two germline ends. Germline assignment: CDR1 SEHNR and CDR2 FQNEAQ (reference sequence). The CDR3 sequence: CASSAGHYEQYF. CDR3 DNA: TGTGCCAGCAGCGCGGGACACTACGAGCAGTACTTC.

The rearrangement uses TRBV11-2 and TRBJ2-7, with D possibly matching TRBD1 (6 bases). The germline CDR1 and CDR2 sequences are SGHAT and FQNNGV. This CDR3 is built from 15 residues. Deletions cut 3 bases from V and 0 bases from J, with 12 bases between. The CDR3 sequence: CASSFVGASSYEQYF. DNA of the CDR3: TGTGCCAGCAGCTTTGTGGGGGCTAGCTCCTACGAGCAGTACTTC.

The chain recombines TRBV27 with TRBJ2-5; TRBD2 might be the D (6 bases). CDR3 length: 15 residues. Trimming stripped 6 bases from V and 2 bases from J, with 16 bases between. The germline V gene encodes CDR1 MNHEY and CDR2 SMNVEV (reference sequence). The CDR3 spells CASSSGTAPQETQYF. CDR3 sequence (DNA): TGTGCCAGCAGCTCCGGGACTGCTCCTCAAGAGACCCAGTACTTC.

The chain carries TRBV27 and TRBJ1-5; D is unclear. The ends were cut back, 6 bases at V and 5 bases at J, with 8 bases in the middle. Germline assignment: CDR1 MNHEY and CDR2 SMNVEV (reference sequence). The CDR3 has 12 residues. CDR3 nucleotide sequence: TGTGCCAGCAGGGGATTCGATCAGCCCCAGCATTTT. Residues: CASRGFDQPQHF.

The chain employs TRBV11-2 and TRBJ2-1, with 8 bases fitting TRBD2. V gave up 5 bases and J gave up 8 bases; unmatched junction bases: 5. Germline values: CDR1 SGHAT, CDR2 FQNNGV. The CDR3 contains 13 residues. DNA for the CDR3: TGTGCCAGCAGCGGACCCGGGGGGGATGAGCAGTTCTTC. As protein: CASSGPGGDEQFF.

The chain joins TRBV5-1 to TRBJ1-1; D may be TRBD1 (6 bases). This CDR3 is built from 13 residues. Germline CDR1 reads SGHRS; CDR2 reads YFSETQ. V lost 0 bases to trimming and J lost 9 bases, with 12 bases between them. The chain's CDR3 is CASSLEEGQKAFF. The CDR3 region has the DNA TGCGCCAGCAGCTTGGAGGAGGGACAAAAAGCTTTCTTT.

The rearrangement links TRBV7-2 to TRBJ1-1; weak D call: TRBD1 (5 bases). The CDR3 totals 14 residues. Germline-derived CDR1 and CDR2 are SGHTA and FQGNSA. The V end lost 5 bases, the J end lost 4 bases, and 14 bases lay between the germline ends. CDR3 coding DNA: TGTGCCAGCAGCGCCAGGGCTGAAGGCACTGAAGCTTTCTTT. Translated: CASSARAEGTEAFF.

This clone was seen a handful of times. The rearrangement links TRBV9 to TRBJ2-7; TRBD2 matches at 8 bases. The V segment lost 4 bases and the J segment 3 bases; nucleotides outside the gene matches: 6. The CDR3 spans 14 residues. The germline V gene encodes CDR1 SGDLS and CDR2 YYNGEE. The CDR3 DNA sequence: TGTGCCAGCAGCCGCAGTAGCGGGGTCTACGAGCAGTACTTC. Its protein is CASSRSSGVYEQYF.

The chain carries TRBV6-1 and TRBJ2-5; TRBD2 agrees at 7 bases. This CDR3 has 14 residues. Losses at the gene ends were 1 base for V and 5 bases for J; bases not matched to a gene: 4. Germline assignment: CDR1 MNHNS and CDR2 SASEGT. The chain's CDR3 is CASSEGGSGETQYF. The CDR3 region has the DNA TGTGCCAGCAGTGAAGGCGGGAGCGGTGAGACCCAGTACTTC.

This clone was seen a few times. Other nucleotide sequences in the sample specify the same CDR3. The rearrangement joins TRBV27 to TRBJ1-5; tentatively, D is TRBD1 (6 bases). Germline-derived CDR1 and CDR2 are MNHEY and SMNVEV (reference sequence). This CDR3 region has 14 residues. V lost 2 bases, J lost 6 bases, and 11 bases lay in between. The DNA of the CDR3 is TGTGCCAGCAGTTTAAGGGGGGCCGGTCAGCCCCAGCATTTT. It is translated as CASSLRGAGQPQHF.

The chain has TRBV2 and TRBJ2-7; TRBD1 might be the D (6 bases). CDR1 and CDR2 from the germline V gene are SNHLY and FYNNEI. Trimming removed 7 bases at V and 3 bases at J, with 16 bases between. CDR3 length equals 14 residues. The CDR3 DNA reads TGTGCCAGCACTCCTAGGACAGACCGCTACGAGCAGTACTTC. It is translated as CASTPRTDRYEQYF. Full variable domain (remainder filled in from reference TRBV2 and TRBJ2-7): EPEVTQTPSHQVTQMGQEVILRCVPISNHLYFYWYRQILGQKVEFLVSFYNNEISEKSEIFDDQFSVERPDGSNFTLKIRSTKLEDSAMYFCASTPRTDRYEQYFGPGTRLTVT.

This chain joins TRBV3-1 (or the pseudogene TRBV3-2) and TRBJ1-2; no reliable D call. Germline V gene sequence: CDR1 LGHDT, CDR2 YNNKEL (reference sequence). There are 17 residues in the CDR3. V gave up 1 base and J gave up 0 bases, with 15 bases separating them. CDR3 loop: CASSQADGGLSNYGYTF. The CDR3, as DNA: TGTGCCAGCAGCCAAGCCGACGGAGGGCTCTCTAACTATGGCTACACCTTC.

Written as DNA, the CDR3 is TGTGCCAGCAGTTTAGGCAGGGTAATAGGAAACACCATATATTTT. Amino acid sequence: CASSLGRVIGNTIYF. This chain joins TRBV28 and TRBJ1-3; D possibly corresponds to TRBD1 (5 bases). CDR3 length: 15 residues. Looked up from germline, CDR1 is MDHEN and CDR2 is SYDVKM. V lost 2 bases, J lost 4 bases, and 12 bases lay in between.